The rows below give T cell receptor beta chains drawn from one sample of a study of T-cell memory formation after mild COVID-19. Via MiXCR, TCRdb re-called the 5' RACE reads, giving one row per CDR3 protein. This table has about 610,000 distinct CDR3 sequences, 17% appearing once. Sample: PBMCs or a T cell subset sorted from them (not recorded which). The receptors here all came from an adult woman who had mild COVID-19 (a few samples of this study predate the infection). Cell type and time point are not known. Both conserved end residues are trimmed from each CDR3. A D gene is named only where the DNA matches it firmly.

D	V	J	length	CDR3
.	TRBV20-1	TRBJ2-1	8	SATYNEQF
.	TRBV7-2	TRBJ2-7	12	ASSYPGSIYEQY
.	TRBV15	TRBJ2-2	11	ATRGANTGELF
.	TRBV18	TRBJ2-7	10	ASSPMGGEQY
.	TRBV20-1	TRBJ1-6	14	SARGGVSSYNSPLH
TRBD2	TRBV7-9	TRBJ2-7	12	ASSHPTGGYEQY
.	TRBV3-1	TRBJ2-7	10	ASSQDTDEQY
TRBD2	TRBV6-2/TRBV6-3	TRBJ2-3	13	ASSRLAGVIDTQY
.	TRBV6-5	TRBJ1-1	11	ASSYSGGPEAF
.	TRBV7-9	TRBJ1-5	12	ASSLELGNQPQH
TRBD2	TRBV12-3/TRBV12-4	TRBJ2-1	17	ASSLAETSGGANYNEQF
.	TRBV12-3/TRBV12-4	TRBJ2-5	10	ATGRGGETQY
TRBD1	TRBV5-1	TRBJ1-4	13	ASSLVGQGNEKLF
TRBD1	TRBV11-2	TRBJ1-1	15	ASSLARGQKMNTEAF
TRBD1	TRBV5-1	TRBJ2-1	12	ASSLGQGGDEQF
.	TRBV5-4	TRBJ1-1	10	ATFDRANEAF
.	TRBV7-9	TRBJ2-7	12	ASSQKRSSYEQY
TRBD1	TRBV5-1	TRBJ1-1	13	ASSRWTGGEAEAF
TRBD2	TRBV20-1	TRBJ2-5	16	SARIAGLELHISETQY
.	TRBV5-1	TRBJ1-1	17	ASSLVGAHTENVGTEAF
.	TRBV10-3	TRBJ2-5	13	AISADSWRTETQY
TRBD2	TRBV20-1	TRBJ2-1	16	SARASLVPGGGPNEQF
TRBD2	TRBV4-1	TRBJ2-3	12	ASSQAGETDTQY
.	TRBV19	TRBJ1-2	12	ASSIRERGYGYT
.	TRBV20-1	TRBJ2-3	12	SALDPRGTDTQY
.	TRBV10-3	TRBJ2-7	12	AISLSGATYEQY
.	TRBV6-5	TRBJ2-2	15	ASSYAASRFSSGELF
TRBD2	TRBV5-1	TRBJ2-3	14	ASSLGSSGGTDTQY
.	TRBV6-5	TRBJ2-7	12	ASSYLPNYYEQY
.	TRBV2	TRBJ2-1	13	ASTTGPSSYNEQF
TRBD2	TRBV6-5	TRBJ2-5	12	ASSPGLAEDTQY
.	TRBV7-2	TRBJ2-1	12	ASSLEAHSNEQF
TRBD1	TRBV7-9	TRBJ2-1	12	ASGRAGGYNEQF
TRBD2	TRBV19	TRBJ2-5	13	ASSRLAGETETQY
TRBD1	TRBV12-3/TRBV12-4	TRBJ1-1	11	ASSPQGETEAF
TRBD2	TRBV7-3	TRBJ2-3	15	ASSQSLLAVHTDTQY
TRBD2	TRBV29-1	TRBJ2-3	16	SVEALAVPTPSTDTQY
.	TRBV4-2	TRBJ2-1	12	ASSQEGARNEQF
TRBD1	TRBV5-4	TRBJ2-7	11	AREGQGLYEQY
.	TRBV12-3/TRBV12-4	TRBJ1-1	10	ASSLLNTEAF
.	TRBV24-1	TRBJ2-2	13	ATSTGTINTGELF
.	TRBV6-2/TRBV6-3	TRBJ1-1	12	ASRPPTRQTEAF
TRBD1	TRBV12-3/TRBV12-4	TRBJ1-2	10	ASRSQGDGYT
TRBD2	TRBV6-6	TRBJ2-1	13	ASSPLGGAGNEQF
.	TRBV29-1	TRBJ2-2	11	SVDQGGTGELF
.	TRBV5-1	TRBJ1-1	13	ASSLGPQGNTEAF
.	TRBV6-2/TRBV6-3	TRBJ1-2	15	ASSYFVNRFSSYGYT
.	TRBV20-1	TRBJ2-2	11	SARDPGLGELF
.	TRBV4-2	TRBJ2-7	12	ASSQERTSYEQY
TRBD2	TRBV20-1	TRBJ2-3	14	SARPTSGRISDTQY
.	TRBV10-3	TRBJ1-1	12	AISEQGESTEAF
TRBD1	TRBV6-5	TRBJ2-7	17	ASSFELLGTGSFSYEQY
TRBD2	TRBV7-3	TRBJ2-1	14	ASSLLAGGPFYEQF
.	TRBV24-1	TRBJ2-1	12	ATSEAGAYNEQF
.	TRBV7-9	TRBJ1-2	11	ASSFGQYYGYT
.	TRBV15	TRBJ2-1	15	ATSRDTARQGGNEQF